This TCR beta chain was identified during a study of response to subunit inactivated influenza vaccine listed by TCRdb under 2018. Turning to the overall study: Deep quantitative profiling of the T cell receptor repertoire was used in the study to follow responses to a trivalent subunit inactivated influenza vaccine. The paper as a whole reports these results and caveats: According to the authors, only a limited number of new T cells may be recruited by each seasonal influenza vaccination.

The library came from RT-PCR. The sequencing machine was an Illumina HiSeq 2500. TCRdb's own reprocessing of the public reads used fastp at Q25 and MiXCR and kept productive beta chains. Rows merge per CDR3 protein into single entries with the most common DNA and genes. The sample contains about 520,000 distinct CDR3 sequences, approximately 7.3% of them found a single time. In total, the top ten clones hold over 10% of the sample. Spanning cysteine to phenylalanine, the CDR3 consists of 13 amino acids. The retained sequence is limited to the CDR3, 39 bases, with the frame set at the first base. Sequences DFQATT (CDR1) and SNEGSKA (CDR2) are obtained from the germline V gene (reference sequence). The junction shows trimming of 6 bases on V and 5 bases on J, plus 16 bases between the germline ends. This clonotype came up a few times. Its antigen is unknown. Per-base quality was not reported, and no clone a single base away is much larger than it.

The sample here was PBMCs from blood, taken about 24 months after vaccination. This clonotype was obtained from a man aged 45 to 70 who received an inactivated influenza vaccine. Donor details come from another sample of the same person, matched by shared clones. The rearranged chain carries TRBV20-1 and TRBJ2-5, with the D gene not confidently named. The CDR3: CSARPPMGETQYF. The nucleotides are TGCAGTGCCCGGCCCCCAATGGGGGAGACCCAGTACTTC.